This TCR beta chain was found in a study of T cell responses to AZD1222 COVID-19 vaccine. About this clone itself: Its antigen is not known.

Some clones are missing from TCRdb's copy, which holds only in-frame ones; the method was immunoSEQ multiplex PCR. The sample lists more than 90,000 clones; around 89% were seen once. Pooling covered second doses at about 4 or about 12 weeks. V was pared by 5 bases and J by 3 bases, with 14 bases between. This CDR3 region has 14 residues. Per germline, CDR1 MNHEY and CDR2 SVGAGI. Broader study findings: Nearly half of spike-specific TCRs reportedly target variant regions that are unmutated in the B.1.351 and B.1.1.7 variants. Donors were mostly white British, more females; clonal diversity possibly underestimated. Across the whole spike, CD4 TCRs peaked at regions 160-218 and 743-854.

The input for sequencing was peripheral blood, taken 28 days after the second AZD1222 dose. This receptor was identified in an adult who received the AZD1222 COVID-19 vaccine. V is TRBV6-5 and J is TRBJ2-7; D may be TRBD1 or TRBD2 (5 bases each). The CDR3: CASSRTGTDYEQYF. The CDR3, as DNA: TGTGCCAGCAGTCGCACCGGGACGGACTACGAGCAGTACTTC.